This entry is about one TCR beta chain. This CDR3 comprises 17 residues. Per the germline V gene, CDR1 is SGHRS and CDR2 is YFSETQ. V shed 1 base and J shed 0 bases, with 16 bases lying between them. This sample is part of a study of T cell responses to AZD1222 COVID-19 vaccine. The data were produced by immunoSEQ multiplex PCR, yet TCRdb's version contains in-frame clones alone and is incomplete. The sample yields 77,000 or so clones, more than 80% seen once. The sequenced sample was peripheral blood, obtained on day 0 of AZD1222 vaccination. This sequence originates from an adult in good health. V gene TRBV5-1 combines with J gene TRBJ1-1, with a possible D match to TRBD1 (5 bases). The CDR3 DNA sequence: TGCGCCAGCAGCTTGAGGGTATCGGCAGGGTTGAACACTGAAGCTTTCTTT. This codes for CASSLRVSAGLNTEAFF.